A few counts support the clone carrying this T cell receptor (beta chain). Its antigen is currently unknown. The sample is drawn from a study of T cells after yellow fever vaccination. The study, taken as a whole, reports: Among primary-vaccination clones, most reappeared after the booster, at 95% to 96% for CD4 and more than 75% for CD8. Contaminating bulk clonotypes could be abundant in FACS-sorted repertoires.

The germline gives CDR1 SGDLS, CDR2 YYNGEE. V lost 0 bases to trimming and J lost 6 bases; unmatched junction nucleotides: 3. The CDR3 spans 15 residues. The 5'RACE template-switching step produced TCR cDNA and added a universal primer site and UMIs. MiXCR was run by TCRdb on the 5' RACE reads, yielding one entry per CDR3 protein. The sample has over 300,000 distinct CDR3 sequences; roughly 3.5% are singletons. The sequence came from a man younger than 35 who received the YFV17D yellow fever vaccine. This chain uses TRBV9 with TRBJ2-1; 10 bases agree with TRBD1. Specimen: PBMCs, collected on the day of the yellow fever booster vaccination. Written as DNA, the CDR3 is TGTGCCAGCAGCGTAGAGGGACAGGGGTTCAATGAGCAGTTCTTC. Residues: CASSVEGQGFNEQFF.